This is a list of T cell receptor beta chains from one sample in a study of T cells in localized non-small cell lung cancer. Repertoires were generated with immunoSEQ multiplex PCR, while TCRdb's copy carries only in-frame clones and drops some. The profile shows around 96,000 clones, approximately 91% of them singletons. Specimen: PBMCs, collected before any cancer treatment. The receptors stem from a woman aged 35 to 70 with stage II squamous cell lung carcinoma. Both conserved end residues are part of each CDR3. The order of the fields is clone size, D gene, V gene, J gene, CDR3 protein, CDR3 DNA. D genes are given only for firm matches. Size tells how often a clone was seen (once, few, many) or the class of an expanded clone, and some rows leave it out.

>few|NA|TRBV7-8|TRBJ1-5
CASSLATGRDQPQHF
TGTGCCAGCAGCTTAGCTACTGGCAGGGACCAGCCCCAGCATTTT
>NA|NA|TRBV18|TRBJ2-6
CASSPEANVLTF
TGTGCCAGCTCCCCAGAGGCCAACGTCCTGACTTTC
>NA|NA|TRBV15|TRBJ2-7
CATSRDKYEQYF
TGTGCCACCAGCAGAGACAAGTACGAGCAGTACTTC
>NA|NA|TRBV5-6|TRBJ2-2
CASSLLEGNTGELFF
TGTGCCAGCAGCTTGTTGGAGGGAAACACCGGGGAGCTGTTTTTT
>NA|TRBD1|TRBV6-1|TRBJ2-7
CASSIRDRAYEQYF
TGTGCCAGCAGCATCCGGGACAGGGCGTACGAGCAGTACTTC
>NA|NA|TRBV18|TRBJ2-5
CASSLKEKETQYF
TGTGCCAGCTCACTGAAGGAAAAAGAGACCCAGTACTTC
>NA|TRBD1|TRBV5-4|TRBJ2-1
CASNVYRGSLYNEQFF
TGTGCCAGCAACGTTTACAGGGGATCCCTTTACAATGAGCAGTTCTTC
>NA|TRBD2|TRBV5-1|TRBJ2-1
CASRQGLLNEQFF
TGCGCCAGCAGGCAGGGACTATTAAATGAGCAGTTCTTC
>NA|TRBD2|TRBV25-1|TRBJ2-7
CASSGLAGAVHEQYF
TGTGCCAGCAGTGGGCTAGCGGGAGCGGTCCACGAGCAGTACTTC
>NA|NA|TRBV4-2|TRBJ2-3
CASSQEAPDTQYF
TGTGCCAGCAGCCAAGAAGCTCCAGATACGCAGTATTTT
>NA|TRBD2|TRBV4-2|TRBJ2-5
CASSQVAGGPQTQYF
TGTGCCAGCAGCCAGGTAGCGGGGGGGCCCCAGACCCAGTACTTC
>NA|NA|TRBV18|TRBJ1-1
CASSPQGMRLGRTEAFF
TGTGCCAGCTCACCTCAGGGCATGAGGTTAGGTCGCACTGAAGCTTTCTTT
>NA|NA|TRBV5-1|TRBJ1-1
CASSSRGGNTEAFF
TGCGCCAGCAGCTCCCGGGGCGGGAACACTGAAGCTTTCTTT
>NA|TRBD1|TRBV6-1|TRBJ1-5
CASIRDRGNQPQHF
TGTGCCAGCATAAGGGACAGGGGGAATCAGCCCCAGCATTTT
>NA|NA|TRBV6-5|TRBJ2-7
CASRWQGGSYEQYF
TGTGCCAGCCGATGGCAGGGTGGCTCCTACGAGCAGTACTTC
>NA|TRBD1|TRBV9|TRBJ2-2
CASTPLDRADTGELFF
TGTGCCAGCACTCCTTTGGACAGGGCAGACACCGGGGAGCTGTTTTTT
>NA|TRBD1|TRBV6-5|TRBJ1-2
CASRRTGTYGYTF
TGTGCCAGCAGACGGACAGGGACCTATGGCTACACCTTC
>NA|NA|TRBV12-5|TRBJ1-1
CTSARDGDTEAFF
TGTACTAGTGCCCGGGACGGAGACACTGAAGCTTTCTTT
>NA|NA|TRBV6-6|TRBJ1-1
CASIEAGSTEAFF
TGTGCCAGCATCGAAGCGGGGAGCACTGAAGCTTTCTTT
>once|NA|TRBV7-4|TRBJ2-7
CASNRAPYEQYF
TGTGCCAGCAACCGGGCCCCCTACGAGCAGTACTTC
>NA|NA|TRBV6-1|TRBJ2-7
CASSEGGYEQYF
TGTGCCAGCAGTGAAGGGGGGTACGAGCAGTACTTC
>few|TRBD1|TRBV5-1|TRBJ1-1
CASRKRTGLTNTEAFF
TGCGCCAGCAGAAAGAGGACAGGGCTTACGAACACTGAAGCTTTCTTT
>NA|NA|TRBV19|TRBJ1-2
CASSIDSRRQRDYGYTF
TGTGCCAGTAGTATAGACTCTAGGCGACAGAGGGACTATGGCTACACCTTC
>NA|TRBD2|TRBV19|TRBJ2-7
CPSGAGVTYEQYF
TGTCCCAGTGGAGCGGGGGTTACATACGAGCAGTACTTC
>NA|NA|TRBV28|TRBJ1-1
CASSFLHTEAFF
TGTGCCAGCAGTTTCCTACACACTGAAGCTTTCTTT
>NA|NA|TRBV11-2|TRBJ2-1
CASSLQRQLDEQFF
TGTGCCAGCAGCCTCCAACGACAATTAGATGAGCAGTTCTTC
>NA|NA|TRBV7-9|TRBJ1-4
CASSLTTNEKLFF
TGTGCCAGCAGCTTAACCACTAATGAAAAACTGTTTTTT
>NA|NA|TRBV2|TRBJ1-1
CASSEGVNTEAFF
TGTGCCAGCAGTGAAGGGGTGAACACTGAAGCTTTCTTT
>NA|NA|TRBV28|TRBJ1-1
CASRSLGLLTEAFF
TGTGCCAGCAGGTCGCTAGGCTTGCTGACTGAAGCTTTCTTT
>NA|NA|TRBV2|TRBJ1-1
CASSFRIPNTEAFF
TGTGCCAGCAGCTTCAGAATCCCGAACACTGAAGCTTTCTTT
>NA|NA|TRBV6-4|TRBJ1-2
CASSESWVEVRGGYTF
TGTGCCAGCAGCGAAAGCTGGGTAGAGGTTCGGGGTGGCTACACCTTC
>few|TRBD2|TRBV30|TRBJ2-5
CAWSDLGGIETQYF
TGTGCCTGGAGTGACTTGGGGGGGATAGAGACCCAGTACTTC
>NA|NA|TRBV5-1|TRBJ2-1
CASSLDWGEEQFF
TGCGCCAGCAGCTTGGACTGGGGGGAAGAGCAGTTCTTC
>NA|NA|TRBV5-4|TRBJ1-2
CASSPNGQNYGYTF
TGTGCCAGCAGCCCAAATGGACAGAACTATGGCTACACCTTC
>NA|NA|TRBV5-4|TRBJ1-4
CASSVTKRNEKLFF
TGTGCCAGCAGCGTGACCAAAAGGAATGAAAAACTGTTTTTT
>NA|NA|TRBV5-1|TRBJ1-5
CASSNGSNQPQHF
TGCGCCAGCAGTAACGGAAGCAATCAGCCCCAGCATTTT
>NA|NA|TRBV2|TRBJ1-1
CASRGGRTYTEAFF
TGTGCCAGCAGGGGGGGCAGGACCTACACTGAAGCTTTCTTT
>many|NA|TRBV29-1|TRBJ2-3
CSVEPWGQGVDTQYF
TGCAGCGTTGAACCATGGGGGCAGGGAGTGGATACGCAGTATTTT
>once|NA|TRBV6-1|TRBJ1-5
CASWEVSNQPQHF
TGTGCCAGCTGGGAGGTTAGCAATCAGCCCCAGCATTTT
>NA|NA|TRBV10-1|TRBJ2-1
CASSDRRGRLTEQFF
TGCGCCAGCAGTGATAGGCGGGGGCGACTTACTGAGCAGTTCTTC
>NA|NA|TRBV11-2|TRBJ2-1
CASSPQGGSGYEQFF
TGTGCCAGCAGCCCCCAAGGTGGGAGTGGGTATGAGCAGTTCTTC
>NA|NA|TRBV19|TRBJ2-1
CASSIDGGLSQFF
TGTGCCAGTAGTATTGATGGTGGGCTTTCCCAGTTCTTC
>NA|NA|TRBV6-1|TRBJ1-2
CASSELRRNYGYTF
TGTGCCAGCAGTGAATTACGGCGAAACTATGGCTACACCTTC
>NA|NA|TRBV6-1|TRBJ1-5
CASSISLGNQPQHF
TGTGCCAGCAGTATTAGTCTCGGCAATCAGCCCCAGCATTTT
>NA|NA|TRBV5-1|TRBJ2-2
CASSLDGTGELFF
TGCGCCAGCAGCTTGGACGGAACCGGGGAGCTGTTTTTT
>NA|TRBD1|TRBV7-9|TRBJ1-5
CASSWGQNQPQHF
TGTGCCAGCAGCTGGGGACAGAATCAGCCCCAGCATTTT
>NA|NA|TRBV5-1|TRBJ2-6
CASSSYASSGANVLTF
TGCGCCAGCAGCTCCTATGCCTCCTCTGGGGCCAACGTCCTGACTTTC
>NA|NA|TRBV27|TRBJ2-7
CASSSPGRPKQYF
TGTGCCAGCAGTTCACCGGGACGTCCGAAGCAGTACTTC
>NA|NA|TRBV7-8|TRBJ2-7
CASSPEGGPAYEQYF
TGTGCCAGCAGCCCCGAAGGGGGGCCCGCCTACGAGCAGTACTTC
>NA|NA|TRBV19|TRBJ2-2
CATTAGANTGELFF
TGTGCCACAACTGCCGGGGCGAACACCGGGGAGCTGTTTTTT
>NA|TRBD2|TRBV30|TRBJ2-1
CAWIAGSSYNEQFF
TGTGCCTGGATAGCGGGGAGCTCCTACAATGAGCAGTTCTTC
>NA|NA|TRBV19|TRBJ1-2
CAAAGQDYGYTF
TGTGCCGCCGCGGGGCAAGACTATGGCTACACCTTC
>few|NA|TRBV10-2|TRBJ1-1
CASSDFRWNTEAFF
TGCGCCAGCAGTGATTTTCGGTGGAACACTGAAGCTTTCTTT
>NA|NA|TRBV14|TRBJ1-2
CASSQGGFGGYTF
TGTGCCAGCAGCCAAGGAGGGTTCGGTGGCTACACCTTC
>NA|NA|TRBV10-3|TRBJ1-1
CAISELAANTEAFF
TGTGCCATCAGTGAGTTGGCGGCGAACACTGAAGCTTTCTTT
>NA|NA|TRBV6-1|TRBJ1-2
CASTTTDNNYGYTF
TGTGCCAGCACCACGACAGATAATAACTATGGCTACACCTTC
>NA|NA|TRBV19|TRBJ2-1
CASSRDFYNEQFF
TGTGCCAGTAGTAGGGACTTCTACAATGAGCAGTTCTTC
>NA|TRBD1|TRBV6-1|TRBJ1-5
CASSAGQIKFQPQHF
TGTGCCAGCAGTGCGGGACAGATAAAGTTTCAGCCCCAGCATTTT